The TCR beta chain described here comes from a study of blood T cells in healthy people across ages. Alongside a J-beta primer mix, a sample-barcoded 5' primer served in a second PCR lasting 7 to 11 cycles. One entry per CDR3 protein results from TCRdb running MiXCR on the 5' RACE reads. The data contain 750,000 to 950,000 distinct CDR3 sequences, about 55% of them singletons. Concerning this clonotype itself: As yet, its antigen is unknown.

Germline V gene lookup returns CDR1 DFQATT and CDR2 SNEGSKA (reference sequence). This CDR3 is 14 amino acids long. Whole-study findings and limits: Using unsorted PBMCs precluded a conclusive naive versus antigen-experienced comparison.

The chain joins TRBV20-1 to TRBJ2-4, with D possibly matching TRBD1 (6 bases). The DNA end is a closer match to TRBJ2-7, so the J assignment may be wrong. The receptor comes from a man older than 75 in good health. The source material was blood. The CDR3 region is CSAREGHRKHEQYF. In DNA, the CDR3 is TGCAGTGCTAGAGAGGGACACAGGAAACACGAGCAGTACTTC.